This TCR beta chain was sequenced in a study of blood T cell repertoires in COVID-19. On the study more broadly: From the United States, Italy and Spain came samples of acute and convalescent COVID-19. PBMCs, B-cell-depleted T cells, or T cells were the source of the cDNA or gDNA that made up the material.

While infection was still active, Seattle patients were enrolled and then followed longitudinally. V lost 4 bases and J lost 0, with 7 bases in between. The germline gives CDR1 SQVTM, CDR2 ANQGSEA. The CDR3 consists of 14 residues. Study processing details: Amplification from reference gene primers served as the basis for estimated nucleated cell counts. This table comes from immunoSEQ multiplex PCR, and its TCRdb copy is limited to in-frame clones, with some not included. V and J calls and clone size follow that table, whereas D and trimming were derived from the DNA. The sample has 250,000 to 400,000 clones; 90% are singletons.

The chain employs TRBV29-1 and TRBJ2-6; D is possibly TRBD2 (6 bases). This TCR was recovered from a woman under 40 with COVID-19, enrolled during active disease. Material: peripheral blood. The CDR3 DNA reads as TGCAGCGTTGGGGGGGACTCTGGGGCCAACGTCCTGACTTTC. Its protein is CSVGGDSGANVLTF.